Below are 6 T cell receptor beta chains sequenced from a single sample in a study of T cell responses to AZD1222 COVID-19 vaccine (dated by TCRdb to about 2021). In the paper's terms, the time point label means: baseline before first vaccination. The library was produced with the immunoSEQ multiplex PCR assay. As stored in TCRdb, this immuneACCESS dataset retains in-frame rearrangements with V and J assigned. A fraction of the clones does not appear; measured against another copy, unresolved V genes explain less than half of the discrepancy, and the remainder lacks a known reason. This sample comprises roughly 99,000 clones, around 91% of them detected only once. The ten largest clones capture around 20% of the sample. The input for sequencing was peripheral blood, taken on day 0 of AZD1222 vaccination. The source of these receptors is an adult in good health.

Only a few counts were recorded for this clone. This chain joins TRBV6-5 and TRBJ1-1; tentatively, D is TRBD1 (5 bases). The CDR3 consists of 15 residues. CDR1 and CDR2 from the germline V gene are MNHEY and SVGAGI. Trimming stripped 0 bases from V and 0 bases from J, with 8 bases between. The CDR3 loop reads CASSYSTELNTEAFF. CDR3 in DNA: TGTGCCAGCAGTTACTCGACAGAGCTGAACACTGAAGCTTTCTTT.

The V and J genes are TRBV7-2 and TRBJ1-5; D remains ambiguous. Deletions cut 1 base from V and 3 bases from J, with 7 bases between. CDR1 is SGHTA, CDR2 FQGNSA, per germline. This CDR3 region has 14 residues. The CDR3 spells CASSLDSSNQPQHF. The CDR3 DNA reads TGTGCCAGCAGCTTAGACAGTTCCAATCAGCCCCAGCATTTT.

The chain combines TRBV30 with TRBJ1-4; D might be TRBD1 (5 bases). The V end lost 8 bases, the J end lost 2 bases, and 18 bases lay between the germline ends. The length of the CDR3 is 15 residues. Germline assignment: CDR1 GTSNPN and CDR2 SVGIG (reference sequence). This CDR3 reads CAGTVAGGTNEKLFF. Written as DNA, the CDR3 is TGTGCCGGGACGGTGGCGGGGGGGACTAATGAAAAACTGTTTTTT. Using reference TRBV30 and TRBJ1-4 for the parts outside the CDR3, the full variable domain is SQTIHQWPATLVQPVGSPLSLECTVEGTSNPNLYWYRQAAGRGLQLLFYSVGIGQISSEVPQNLSASRPQDRQFILSSKKLLLSDSGFYLCAGTVAGGTNEKLFFGSGTQLSVL.

V gene TRBV9 combines with J gene TRBJ2-5; D is uncertain. CDR1 and CDR2 from the germline V gene are SGDLS and YYNGEE. The V end lost 0 bases, the J end lost 4 bases, and 7 bases lay between the germline ends. The CDR3 runs 13 residues. This CDR3 is CASSVAQVETQYF. The CDR3 DNA reads as TGTGCCAGCAGCGTAGCTCAGGTAGAGACCCAGTACTTC.

As for this clone: A junction boundary mismatches the germline segment, possibly from a read error. The chain uses TRBV6-5 and TRBJ2-7, with 8 nucleotides matching TRBD1. CDR3 length: 14 amino acids. Germline-derived CDR1 and CDR2 are MNHEY and SVGAGI. CDR3 sequence (DNA): TGTGCCAGCAGTGACTCGACAGGGGCCTACGAGCAGTACTTC. Translation gives CASSDSTGAYEQYF.

The genes are TRBV5-6 and TRBJ1-3; D is undetermined. Trimming removed 0 bases from V and 1 base from J, with 8 bases in between. CDR3 size: 15 residues. Looked up from germline, CDR1 is SGHDT and CDR2 is YYEEEE. CDR3 sequence reads: CASSLGLLSGNTIYF. DNA for the CDR3: TGTGCCAGCAGCTTGGGATTGTTATCTGGAAACACCATATATTTT.